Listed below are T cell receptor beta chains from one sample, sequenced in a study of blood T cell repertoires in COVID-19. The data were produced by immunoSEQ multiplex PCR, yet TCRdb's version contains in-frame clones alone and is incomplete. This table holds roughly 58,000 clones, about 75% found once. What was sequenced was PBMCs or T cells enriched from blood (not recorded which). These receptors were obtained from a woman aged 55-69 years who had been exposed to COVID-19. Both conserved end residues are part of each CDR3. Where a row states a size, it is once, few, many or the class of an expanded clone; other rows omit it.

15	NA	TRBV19	CASSPRGAGANVLTF
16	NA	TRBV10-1	CASLVSGGKSEETQYF
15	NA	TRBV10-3	CAIRQRETVTDTQYF
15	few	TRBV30	CAWSTRTGGNTEAFF
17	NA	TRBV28	CASRPRPSMTGGKEAFF
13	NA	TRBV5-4	CASSLRLPNEQFF
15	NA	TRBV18	CASSGGQAVLYGYTF
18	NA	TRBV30	CAWMTGGWAVRSTGELFF
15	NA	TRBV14	CASSQGLDRNYGYTF
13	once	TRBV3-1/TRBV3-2	CASSQAGGETQYF
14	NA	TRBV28	CASSLRVLLGGYTF
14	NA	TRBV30	CAWSVPAGLTEAFF
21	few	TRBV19	CASSSRSPRTSGYKSLNEQFF
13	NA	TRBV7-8	CASSRTASTEAFF
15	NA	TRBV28	CASATPAGMNTEAFF
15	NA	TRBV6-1	CASSELGGDNSPLHF
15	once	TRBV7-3	CASSPISGVGNEQFF
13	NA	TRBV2	CASMGAGNQPQHF
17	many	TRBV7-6	CASSSTLMTGRDTEAFF
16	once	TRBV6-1	CASSENRQGGHYGYTF
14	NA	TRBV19	CATSSFLATDTQYF
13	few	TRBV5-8	CASSLGESNEQFF
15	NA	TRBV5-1	CASSVTSGSTYEQYF
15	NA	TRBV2	CASREGLAASYEQYF
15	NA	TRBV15	CATSERTGGPAKLFF
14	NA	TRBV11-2	CASSLSPRQETQYF
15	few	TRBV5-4	CASREPGTGGDGYTF
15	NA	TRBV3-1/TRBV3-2	CASSPQTVSNSPLHF
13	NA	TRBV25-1	CASSEYGGGALFF
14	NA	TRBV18	CASSPGRGNYGYTF